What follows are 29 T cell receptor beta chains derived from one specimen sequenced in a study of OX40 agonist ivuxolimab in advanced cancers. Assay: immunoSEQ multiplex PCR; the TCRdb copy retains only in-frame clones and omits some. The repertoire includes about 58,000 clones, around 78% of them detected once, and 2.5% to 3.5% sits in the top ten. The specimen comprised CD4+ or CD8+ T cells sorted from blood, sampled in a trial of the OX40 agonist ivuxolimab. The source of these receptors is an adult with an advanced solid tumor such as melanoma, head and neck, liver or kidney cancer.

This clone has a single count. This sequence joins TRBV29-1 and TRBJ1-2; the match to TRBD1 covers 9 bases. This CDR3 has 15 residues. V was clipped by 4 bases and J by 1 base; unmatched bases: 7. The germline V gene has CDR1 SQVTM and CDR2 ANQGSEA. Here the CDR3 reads CSVARTGGGNYGYTF. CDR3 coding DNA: TGCAGCGTTGCCCGAACAGGGGGCGGTAACTATGGCTACACCTTC.

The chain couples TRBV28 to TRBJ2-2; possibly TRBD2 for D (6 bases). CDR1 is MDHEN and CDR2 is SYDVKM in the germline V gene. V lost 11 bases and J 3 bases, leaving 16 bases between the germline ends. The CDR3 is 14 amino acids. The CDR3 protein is CAGGTPSHTGELFF. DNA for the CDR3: TGTGCCGGGGGGACCCCGTCCCACACCGGGGAGCTGTTTTTT.

The CDR3 bases are TGTGCCAGCAGCCCAGGCGGGGGTGGGGGCTACACCTTC. As protein: CASSPGGGGGYTF. The chain joins TRBV11-2 to TRBJ1-2; D is perhaps TRBD1 (5 bases). Looked up from germline, CDR1 is SGHAT and CDR2 is FQNNGV. V was cut by 5 bases and J by 8 bases, with 15 bases left in between. The CDR3 covers 13 residues.

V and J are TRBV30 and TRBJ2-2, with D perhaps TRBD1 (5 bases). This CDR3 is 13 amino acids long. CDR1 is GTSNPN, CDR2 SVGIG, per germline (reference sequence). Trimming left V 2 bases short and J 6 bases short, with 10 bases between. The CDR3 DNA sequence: TGTGCCTGGAGTCGTCAGGGATCCGGGGAGCTGTTTTTT. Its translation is CAWSRQGSGELFF. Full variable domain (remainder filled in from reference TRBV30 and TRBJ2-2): SQTIHQWPATLVQPVGSPLSLECTVEGTSNPNLYWYRQAAGRGLQLLFYSVGIGQISSEVPQNLSASRPQDRQFILSSKKLLLSDSGFYLCAWSRQGSGELFFGEGSRLTVL.

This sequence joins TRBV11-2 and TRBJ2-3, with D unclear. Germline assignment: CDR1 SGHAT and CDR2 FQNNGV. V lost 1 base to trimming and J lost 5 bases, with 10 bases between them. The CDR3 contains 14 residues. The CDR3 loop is CASSLGGEGDTQYF. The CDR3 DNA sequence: TGTGCCAGCAGCTTAGGTGGAGAAGGAGATACGCAGTATTTT.

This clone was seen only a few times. The CDR3 coding sequence is TGTGCCAGCAGTTTCGAGGGCGCTCTCTCCTATAATTCACCCCTCCACTTT. It yields the protein CASSFEGALSYNSPLHF. The rearrangement uses TRBV27 and TRBJ1-6; D gene uncertain. CDR1 is MNHEY and CDR2 is SMNVEV in the germline V gene (reference sequence). The CDR3 has 17 residues. Trimming shortened V by 3 bases and J by 0 bases, and 12 bases separated the two germline ends.

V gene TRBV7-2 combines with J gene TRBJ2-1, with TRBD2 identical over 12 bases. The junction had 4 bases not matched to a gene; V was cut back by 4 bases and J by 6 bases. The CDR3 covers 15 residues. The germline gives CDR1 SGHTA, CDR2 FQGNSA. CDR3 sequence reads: CASSSGLAGSNEQFF. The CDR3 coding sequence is TGTGCCAGCAGCTCCGGACTAGCGGGGTCCAATGAGCAGTTCTTC.

In DNA form, the CDR3 reads TGTGCAAGTCGCACATGTAGCTCCACACAAAGTCGGGCCAACGTCCTGACTTTC. Amino acids: CASRTCSSTQSRANVLTF. The V and J genes are TRBV12-2 and TRBJ2-6; TRBD2, the table's D call, lacks a check against the DNA. TRBV12-2 is a listed pseudogene. This CDR3 spans 18 amino acids.

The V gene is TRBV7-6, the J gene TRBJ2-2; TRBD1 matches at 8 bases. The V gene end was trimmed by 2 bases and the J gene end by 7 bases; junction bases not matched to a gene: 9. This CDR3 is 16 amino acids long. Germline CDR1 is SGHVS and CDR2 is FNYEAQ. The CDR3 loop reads CASSLRQGALSGELFF. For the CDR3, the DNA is TGTGCCAGCAGCTTAAGGCAGGGGGCATTGAGCGGGGAGCTGTTTTTT.

In DNA form, the CDR3 reads TGTGCCAGCAGTTTAACCGGGACAGCCCCAGAGCAGTTCTTC. As protein: CASSLTGTAPEQFF. The gene calls are TRBV27 and TRBJ2-1; 7 bases fit TRBD1. This CDR3 is built from 14 residues. Germline assignment: CDR1 MNHEY and CDR2 SMNVEV (reference sequence). With 2 bases clipped from V and 10 bases from J, the junction kept 8 bases outside the gene matches.

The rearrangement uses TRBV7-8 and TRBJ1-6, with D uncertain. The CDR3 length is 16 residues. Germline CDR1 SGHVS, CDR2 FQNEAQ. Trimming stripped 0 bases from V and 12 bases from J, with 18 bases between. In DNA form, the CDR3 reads TGTGCCAGCAGCTTAGCTGGAGGCCTGATTATGATACCCCTCCACTTT. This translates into CASSLAGGLIMIPLHF.

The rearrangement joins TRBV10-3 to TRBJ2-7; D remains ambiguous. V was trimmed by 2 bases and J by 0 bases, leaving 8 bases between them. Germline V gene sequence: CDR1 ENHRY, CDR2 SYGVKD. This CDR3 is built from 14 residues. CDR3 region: CAISEGIPSYEQYF. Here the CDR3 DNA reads TGTGCCATCAGTGAGGGGATCCCCTCCTACGAGCAGTACTTC.

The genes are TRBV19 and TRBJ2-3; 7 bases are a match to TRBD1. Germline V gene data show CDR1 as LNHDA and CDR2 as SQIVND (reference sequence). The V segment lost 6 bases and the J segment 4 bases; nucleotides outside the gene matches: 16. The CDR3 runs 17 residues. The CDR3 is CASSPWVVQGRSDTQYF. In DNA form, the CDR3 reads TGTGCCAGTAGCCCCTGGGTGGTACAGGGGCGCTCAGATACGCAGTATTTT.

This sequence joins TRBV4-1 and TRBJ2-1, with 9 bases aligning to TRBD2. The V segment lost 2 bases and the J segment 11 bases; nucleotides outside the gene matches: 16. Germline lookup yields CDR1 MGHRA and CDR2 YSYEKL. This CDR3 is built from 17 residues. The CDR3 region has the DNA TGCGCCAGCAGCCAACCTAGTTCTAGCGGGGCCCCAAGTCAGCAGTTCTTC. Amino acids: CASSQPSSSGAPSQQFF.

The CDR3 DNA sequence: TGTGCCAGCAGCTTGGGACAGGCGATCGGGGAGCTGTTTTTT. Its translation: CASSLGQAIGELFF. The rearrangement links TRBV5-5 to TRBJ2-2; a possible D gene is TRBD1 (6 bases). This CDR3 spans 14 amino acids. In germline, CDR1 is SGHKS, CDR2 YYEKEE (reference sequence). Trimming left V 0 bases short and J 7 bases short, with 10 bases between.

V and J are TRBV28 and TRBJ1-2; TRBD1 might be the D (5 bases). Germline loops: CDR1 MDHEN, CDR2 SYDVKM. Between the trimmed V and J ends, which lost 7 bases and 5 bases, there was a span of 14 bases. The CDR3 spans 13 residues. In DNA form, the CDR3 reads TGTGCCAGCACCCCTGGGGGGGATTATGGCTACACCTTC. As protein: CASTPGGDYGYTF.

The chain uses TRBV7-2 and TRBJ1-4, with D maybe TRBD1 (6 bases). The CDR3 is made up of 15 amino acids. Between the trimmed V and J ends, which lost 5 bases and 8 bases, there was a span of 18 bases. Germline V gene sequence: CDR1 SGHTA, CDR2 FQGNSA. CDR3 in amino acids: CASSVLGGAGEKLFF. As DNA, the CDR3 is TGTGCCAGCAGCGTACTGGGGGGCGCGGGGGAAAAACTGTTTTTT.

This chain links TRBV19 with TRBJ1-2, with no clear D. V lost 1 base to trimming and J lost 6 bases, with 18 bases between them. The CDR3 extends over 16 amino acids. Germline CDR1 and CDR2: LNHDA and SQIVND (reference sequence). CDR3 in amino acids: CASSIVHTASYDGYTF. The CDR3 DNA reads TGTGCCAGTAGTATAGTCCACACAGCGAGCTACGATGGCTACACCTTC.

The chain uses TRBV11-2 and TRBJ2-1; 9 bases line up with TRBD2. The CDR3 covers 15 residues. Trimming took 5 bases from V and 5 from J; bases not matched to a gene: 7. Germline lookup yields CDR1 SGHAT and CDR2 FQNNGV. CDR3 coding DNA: TGTGCCAGCAGCCAAAGTAGCGGGGGCCACAATGAGCAGTTCTTC. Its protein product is CASSQSSGGHNEQFF.

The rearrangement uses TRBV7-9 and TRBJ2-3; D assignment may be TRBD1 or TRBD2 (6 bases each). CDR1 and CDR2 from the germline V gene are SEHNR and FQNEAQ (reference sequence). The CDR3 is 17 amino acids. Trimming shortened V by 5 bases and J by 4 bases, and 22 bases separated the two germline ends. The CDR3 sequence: CASSLPPGGVAPDTQYF. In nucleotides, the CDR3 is TGTGCCAGCAGCCTACCCCCCGGGGGCGTCGCTCCAGATACGCAGTATTTT.

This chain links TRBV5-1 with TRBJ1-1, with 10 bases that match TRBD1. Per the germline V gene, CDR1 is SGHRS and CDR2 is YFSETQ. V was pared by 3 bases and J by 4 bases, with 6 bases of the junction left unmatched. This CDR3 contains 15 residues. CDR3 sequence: CASSWDRGGGTEAFF. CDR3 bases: TGCGCCAGCAGCTGGGACAGGGGTGGGGGCACTGAAGCTTTCTTT.

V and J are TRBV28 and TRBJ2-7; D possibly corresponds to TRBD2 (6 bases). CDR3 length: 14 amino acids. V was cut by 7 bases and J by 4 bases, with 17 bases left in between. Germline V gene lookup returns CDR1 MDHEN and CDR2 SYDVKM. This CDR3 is CASTDGTGVYEQYF. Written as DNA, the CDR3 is TGTGCCAGCACCGACGGGACGGGAGTTTACGAGCAGTACTTC.

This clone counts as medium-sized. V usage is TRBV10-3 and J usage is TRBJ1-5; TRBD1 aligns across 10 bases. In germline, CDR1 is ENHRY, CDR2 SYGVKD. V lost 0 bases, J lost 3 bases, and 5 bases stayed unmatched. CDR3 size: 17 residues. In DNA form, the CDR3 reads TGTGCCATCAGTGAGTCTCCGGGACAGGGGTTCAATCAGCCCCAGCATTTT. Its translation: CAISESPGQGFNQPQHF.

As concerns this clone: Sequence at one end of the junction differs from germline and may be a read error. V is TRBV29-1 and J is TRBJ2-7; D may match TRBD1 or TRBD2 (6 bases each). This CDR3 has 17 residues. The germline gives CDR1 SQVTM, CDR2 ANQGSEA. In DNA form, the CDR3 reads TGCCGCGTTGTAATCCGGGGGCGGGGCCGGGGTTCCTACGAGCAGTACTTC. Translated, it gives CRVVIRGRGRGSYEQYF.

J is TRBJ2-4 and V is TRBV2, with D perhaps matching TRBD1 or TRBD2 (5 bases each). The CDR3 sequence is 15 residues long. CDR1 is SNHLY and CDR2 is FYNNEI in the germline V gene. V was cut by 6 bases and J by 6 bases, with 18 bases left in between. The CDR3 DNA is TGTGCCAGCAGCGGAGAACGGCGTGGGGGAAACATTCAGTACTTC. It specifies CASSGERRGGNIQYF.

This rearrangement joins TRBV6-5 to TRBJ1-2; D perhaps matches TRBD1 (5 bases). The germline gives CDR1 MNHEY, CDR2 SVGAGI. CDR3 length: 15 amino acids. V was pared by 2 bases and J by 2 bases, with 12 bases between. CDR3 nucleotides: TGTGCCAGCAGTTACGACAGCAGGGCAAACTATGGCTACACCTTC. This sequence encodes CASSYDSRANYGYTF.

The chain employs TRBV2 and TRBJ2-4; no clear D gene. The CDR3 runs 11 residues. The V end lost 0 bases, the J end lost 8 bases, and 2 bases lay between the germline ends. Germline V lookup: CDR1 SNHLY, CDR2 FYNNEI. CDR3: CASSEAYIQYF. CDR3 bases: TGTGCCAGCAGTGAAGCGTACATTCAGTACTTC.

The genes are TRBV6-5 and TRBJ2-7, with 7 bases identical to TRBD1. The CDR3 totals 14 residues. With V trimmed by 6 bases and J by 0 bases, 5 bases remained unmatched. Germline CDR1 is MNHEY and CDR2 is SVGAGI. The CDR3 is CASSLGTASYEQYF. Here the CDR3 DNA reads TGTGCCAGCAGCCTCGGGACAGCCTCCTACGAGCAGTACTTC.

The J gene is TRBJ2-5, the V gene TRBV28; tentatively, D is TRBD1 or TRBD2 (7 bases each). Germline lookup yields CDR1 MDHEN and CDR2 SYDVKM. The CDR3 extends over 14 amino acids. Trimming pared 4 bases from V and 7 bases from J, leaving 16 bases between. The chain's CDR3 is CASSSAGQRGTQYF. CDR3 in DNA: TGTGCCAGCAGTTCCGCGGGACAGCGGGGGACCCAGTACTTC.